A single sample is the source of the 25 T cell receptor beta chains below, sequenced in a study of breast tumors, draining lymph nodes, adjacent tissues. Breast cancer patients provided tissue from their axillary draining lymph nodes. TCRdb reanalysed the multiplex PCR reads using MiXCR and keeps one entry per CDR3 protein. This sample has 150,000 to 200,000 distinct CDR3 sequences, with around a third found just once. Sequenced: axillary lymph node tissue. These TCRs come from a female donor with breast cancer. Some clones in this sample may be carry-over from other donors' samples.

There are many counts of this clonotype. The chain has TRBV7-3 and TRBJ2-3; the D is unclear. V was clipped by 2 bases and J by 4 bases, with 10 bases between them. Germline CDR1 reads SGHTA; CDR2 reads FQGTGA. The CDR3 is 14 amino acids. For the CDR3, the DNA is TGTGCCAGCAGCTTATTTCGCGGTGCAGATACGCAGTATTTT. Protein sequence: CASSLFRGADTQYF.

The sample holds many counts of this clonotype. This chain's CDR3 is CASSLAGTGMADTQYF. The DNA of the CDR3 is TGTGCCAGCAGCTTAGCCGGGACAGGGATGGCAGATACGCAGTATTTT. The rearrangement uses TRBV7-9 and TRBJ2-3; 9 bases are a match to TRBD1. CDR1 is SEHNR and CDR2 is FQNEAQ in the germline V gene (reference sequence). V lost 0 bases, J lost 4 bases, and 5 bases stayed unmatched. The CDR3 runs 16 residues.

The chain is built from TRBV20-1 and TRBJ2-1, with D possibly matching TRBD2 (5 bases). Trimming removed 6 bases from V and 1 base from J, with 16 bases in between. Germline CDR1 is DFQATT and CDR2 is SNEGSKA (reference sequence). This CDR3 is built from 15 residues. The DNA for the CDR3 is TGCAGTGCCAGTAGCTGGACTCCATCCTACAATGAGCAGTTCTTC. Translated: CSASSWTPSYNEQFF.

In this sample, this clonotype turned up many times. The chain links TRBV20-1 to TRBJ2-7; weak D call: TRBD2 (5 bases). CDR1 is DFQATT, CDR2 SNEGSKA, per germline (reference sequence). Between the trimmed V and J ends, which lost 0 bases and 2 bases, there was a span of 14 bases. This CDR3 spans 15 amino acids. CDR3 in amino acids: CSARELQRNTYEQYF. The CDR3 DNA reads TGCAGTGCTAGAGAACTCCAGCGGAATACCTACGAGCAGTACTTC.

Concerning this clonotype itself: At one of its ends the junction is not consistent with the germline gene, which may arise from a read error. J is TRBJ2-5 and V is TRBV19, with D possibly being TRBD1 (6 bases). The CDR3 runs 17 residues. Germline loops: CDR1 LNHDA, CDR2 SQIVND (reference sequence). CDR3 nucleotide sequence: TGTGCCAGTAGTACTCATGCGGTTAAAGGCCCAGGGGAGACCCAGTCCTTC. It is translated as CASSTHAVKGPGETQSF.

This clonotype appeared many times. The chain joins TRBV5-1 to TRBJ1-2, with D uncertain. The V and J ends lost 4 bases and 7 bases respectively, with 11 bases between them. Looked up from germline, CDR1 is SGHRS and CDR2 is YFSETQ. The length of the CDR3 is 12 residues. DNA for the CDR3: TGCGCCAGCAGCCCCGGGGAGGGTGGCTACACCTTC. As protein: CASSPGEGGYTF.

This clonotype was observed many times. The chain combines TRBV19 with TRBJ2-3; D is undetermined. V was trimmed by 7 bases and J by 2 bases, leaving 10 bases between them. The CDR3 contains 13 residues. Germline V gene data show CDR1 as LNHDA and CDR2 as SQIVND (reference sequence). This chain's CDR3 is CASTPENTDTQYF. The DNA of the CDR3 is TGTGCCAGTACTCCCGAAAACACAGATACGCAGTATTTT.

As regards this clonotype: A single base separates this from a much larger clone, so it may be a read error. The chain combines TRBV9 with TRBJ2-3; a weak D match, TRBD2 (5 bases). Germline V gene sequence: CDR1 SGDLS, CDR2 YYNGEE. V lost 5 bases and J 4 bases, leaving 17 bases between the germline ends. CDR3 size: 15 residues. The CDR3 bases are TGTGCCAGCAGTCCAGAGCGGTCCAACGCAGATACGCAGTATTTT. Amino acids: CASSPERSNADTQYF. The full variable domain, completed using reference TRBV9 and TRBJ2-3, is DSGVTQTPKHLITATGQRVTLRCSPRSGDLSVYWYQQSLDQGLQFLIQYYNGEERAKGNILERFSAQQFPDLHSELNLSSLELGDSALYFCASSPERSNADTQYFGPGTRLTVL.

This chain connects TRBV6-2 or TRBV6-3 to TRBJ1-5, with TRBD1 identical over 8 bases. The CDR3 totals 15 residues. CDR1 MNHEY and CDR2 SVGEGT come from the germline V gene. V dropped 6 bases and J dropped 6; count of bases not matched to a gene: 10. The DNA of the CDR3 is TGTGCCAGCAGATTAGGACAGGGAGGGGGTCAGCCCCAGCATTTT. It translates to CASRLGQGGGQPQHF.

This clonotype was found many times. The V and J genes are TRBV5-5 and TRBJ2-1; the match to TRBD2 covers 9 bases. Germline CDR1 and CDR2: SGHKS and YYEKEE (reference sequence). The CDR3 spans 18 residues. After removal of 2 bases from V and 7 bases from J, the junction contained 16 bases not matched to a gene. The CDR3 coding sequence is TGTGCCAGCAGCTTATTGGCTAGCGGGACCTCCGGCGTGAATGAGCAGTTCTTC. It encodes CASSLLASGTSGVNEQFF.

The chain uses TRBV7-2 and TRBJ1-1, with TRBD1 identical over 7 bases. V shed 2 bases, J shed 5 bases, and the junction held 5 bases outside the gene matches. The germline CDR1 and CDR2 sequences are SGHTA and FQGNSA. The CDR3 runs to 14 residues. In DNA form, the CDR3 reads TGTGCCAGCAGCTTAAGACAGGGTAAAACTGAAGCTTTCTTT. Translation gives CASSLRQGKTEAFF.

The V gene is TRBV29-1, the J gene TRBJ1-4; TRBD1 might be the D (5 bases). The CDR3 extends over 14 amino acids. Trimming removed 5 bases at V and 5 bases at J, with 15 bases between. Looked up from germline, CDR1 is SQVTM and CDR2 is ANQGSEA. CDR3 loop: CSVRGGDYNEKLFF. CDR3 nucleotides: TGCAGCGTTCGGGGGGGTGACTACAATGAAAAACTGTTTTTT.

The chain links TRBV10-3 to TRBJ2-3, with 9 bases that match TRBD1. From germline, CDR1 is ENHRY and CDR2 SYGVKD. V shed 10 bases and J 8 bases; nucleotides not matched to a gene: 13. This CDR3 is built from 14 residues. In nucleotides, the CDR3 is TGTGCCACCGGGGACGACAGGGGGGATACTACGCAGTATTTT. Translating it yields CATGDDRGDTTQYF.

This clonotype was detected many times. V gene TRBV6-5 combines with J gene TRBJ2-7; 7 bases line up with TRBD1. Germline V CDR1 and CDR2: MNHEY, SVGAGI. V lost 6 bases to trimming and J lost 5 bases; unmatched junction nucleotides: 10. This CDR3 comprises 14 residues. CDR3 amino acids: CASRRPGQLHEQYF. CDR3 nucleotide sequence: TGTGCCAGCAGGCGGCCGGGACAGTTACACGAGCAGTACTTC.

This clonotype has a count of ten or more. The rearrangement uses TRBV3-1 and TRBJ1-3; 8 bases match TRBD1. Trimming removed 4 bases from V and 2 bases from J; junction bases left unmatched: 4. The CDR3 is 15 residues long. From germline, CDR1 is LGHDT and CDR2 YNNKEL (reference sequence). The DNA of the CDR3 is TGTGCCAGCAGCCGCGACAGGGGAACTGGAAACACCATATATTTT. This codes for CASSRDRGTGNTIYF.

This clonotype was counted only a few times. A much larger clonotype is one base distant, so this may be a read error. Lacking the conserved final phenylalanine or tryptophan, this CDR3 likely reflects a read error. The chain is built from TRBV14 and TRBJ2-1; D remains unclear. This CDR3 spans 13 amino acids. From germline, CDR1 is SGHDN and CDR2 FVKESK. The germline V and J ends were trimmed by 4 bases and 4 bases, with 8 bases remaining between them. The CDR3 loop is CASSPTTYNEQFS. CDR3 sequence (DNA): TGTGCCAGCAGCCCTACGACATACAATGAGCAGTTCTCC.

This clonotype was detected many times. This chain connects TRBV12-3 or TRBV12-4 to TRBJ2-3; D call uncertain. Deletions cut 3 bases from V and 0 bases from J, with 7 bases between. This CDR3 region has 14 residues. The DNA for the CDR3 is TGTGCCAGCAGTTTGTGGCACAGCACAGATACGCAGTATTTT. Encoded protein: CASSLWHSTDTQYF.

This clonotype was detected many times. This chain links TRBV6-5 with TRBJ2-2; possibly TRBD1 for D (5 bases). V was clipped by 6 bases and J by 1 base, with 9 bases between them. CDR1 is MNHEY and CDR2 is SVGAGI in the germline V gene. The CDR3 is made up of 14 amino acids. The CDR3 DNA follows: TGTGCCAGCAGCGACAGAGTGAACACCGGGGAGCTGTTTTTT. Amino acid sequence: CASSDRVNTGELFF.

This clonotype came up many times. The CDR3 nucleotides read TGTGCCAGCAGCTTAGGGGACCGCGATGGCTACACCTTC. This codes for CASSLGDRDGYTF. The chain uses TRBV7-9 and TRBJ1-2; possible D gene TRBD1, 5 bases. Looked up from germline, CDR1 is SEHNR and CDR2 is FQNEAQ (reference sequence). V was trimmed by 1 base and J by 6 bases, leaving 9 bases between them. CDR3 length: 13 residues.

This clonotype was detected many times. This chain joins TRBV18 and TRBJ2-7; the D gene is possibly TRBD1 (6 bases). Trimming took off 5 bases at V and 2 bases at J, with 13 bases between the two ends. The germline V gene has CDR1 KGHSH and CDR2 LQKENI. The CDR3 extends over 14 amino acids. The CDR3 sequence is CASSSRDTAYEQYF. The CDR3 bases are TGTGCCAGCTCAAGCCGGGACACAGCCTACGAGCAGTACTTC.

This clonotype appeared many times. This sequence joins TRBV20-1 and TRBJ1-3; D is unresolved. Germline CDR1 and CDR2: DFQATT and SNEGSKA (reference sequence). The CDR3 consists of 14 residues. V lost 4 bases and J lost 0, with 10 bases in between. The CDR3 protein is CSANKLNSGNTIYF. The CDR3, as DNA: TGCAGTGCTAATAAATTAAACTCTGGAAACACCATATATTTT.

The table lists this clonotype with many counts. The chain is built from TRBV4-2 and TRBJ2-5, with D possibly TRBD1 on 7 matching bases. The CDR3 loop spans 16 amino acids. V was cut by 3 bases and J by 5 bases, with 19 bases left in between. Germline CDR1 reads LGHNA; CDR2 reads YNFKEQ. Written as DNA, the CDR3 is TGTGCCAGCAGCCAGGCACACACGACAGGGAGGGAGACCCAGTACTTC. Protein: CASSQAHTTGRETQYF.

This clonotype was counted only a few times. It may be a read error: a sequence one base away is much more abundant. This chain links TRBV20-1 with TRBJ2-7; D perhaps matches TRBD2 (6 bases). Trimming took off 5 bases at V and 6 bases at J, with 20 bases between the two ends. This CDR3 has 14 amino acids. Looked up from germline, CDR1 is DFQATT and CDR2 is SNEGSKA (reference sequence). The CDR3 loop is CSAPTAGSLPEQYF. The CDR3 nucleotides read TGCAGTGCTCCAACGGCGGGGTCCCTTCCCGAGCAGTACTTC.

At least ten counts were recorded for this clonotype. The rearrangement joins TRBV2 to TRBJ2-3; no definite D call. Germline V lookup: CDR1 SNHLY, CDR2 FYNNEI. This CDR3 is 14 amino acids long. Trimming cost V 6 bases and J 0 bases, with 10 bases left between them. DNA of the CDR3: TGTGCCAGCAGCCTGCAGGCTAGCACAGATACGCAGTATTTT. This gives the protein CASSLQASTDTQYF.

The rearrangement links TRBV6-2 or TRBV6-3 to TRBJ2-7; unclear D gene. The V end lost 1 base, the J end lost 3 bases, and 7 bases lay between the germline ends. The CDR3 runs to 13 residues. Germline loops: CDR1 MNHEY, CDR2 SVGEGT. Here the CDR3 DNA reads TGTGCCAGCAGTTACTTGGGCCACTACGAGCAGTACTTC. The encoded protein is CASSYLGHYEQYF.